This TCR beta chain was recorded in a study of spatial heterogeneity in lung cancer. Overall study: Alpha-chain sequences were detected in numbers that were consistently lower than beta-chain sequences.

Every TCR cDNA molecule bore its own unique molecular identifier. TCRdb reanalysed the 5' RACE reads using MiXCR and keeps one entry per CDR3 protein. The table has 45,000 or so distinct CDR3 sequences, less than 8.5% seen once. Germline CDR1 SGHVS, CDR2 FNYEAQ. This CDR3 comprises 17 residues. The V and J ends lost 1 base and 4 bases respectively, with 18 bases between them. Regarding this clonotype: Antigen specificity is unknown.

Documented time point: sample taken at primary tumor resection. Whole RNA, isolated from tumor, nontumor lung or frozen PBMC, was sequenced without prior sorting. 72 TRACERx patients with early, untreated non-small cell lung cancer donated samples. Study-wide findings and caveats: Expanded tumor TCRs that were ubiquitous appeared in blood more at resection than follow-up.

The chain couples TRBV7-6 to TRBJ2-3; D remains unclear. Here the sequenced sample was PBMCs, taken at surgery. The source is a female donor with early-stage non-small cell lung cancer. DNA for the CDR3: TGTGCCAGCAGCTTAGTTCCGTCCCCGGGCGGCGCAGATACGCAGTATTTT. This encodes CASSLVPSPGGADTQYF.